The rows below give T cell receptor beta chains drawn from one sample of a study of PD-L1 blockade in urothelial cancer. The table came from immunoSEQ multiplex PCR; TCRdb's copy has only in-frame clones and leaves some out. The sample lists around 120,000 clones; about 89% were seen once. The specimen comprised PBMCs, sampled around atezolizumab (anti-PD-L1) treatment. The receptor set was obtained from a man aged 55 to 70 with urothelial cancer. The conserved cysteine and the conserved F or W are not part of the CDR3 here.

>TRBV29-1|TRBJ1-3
STYGGSGNTIY
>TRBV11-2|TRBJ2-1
ASFSSGTSGYNEQF
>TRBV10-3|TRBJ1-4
AISESIGGANEKLF
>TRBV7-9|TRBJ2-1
ASSSRGASYNEQF
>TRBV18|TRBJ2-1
ASSPPPGGNEQF
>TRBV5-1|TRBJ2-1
ASSLSRLNEQF
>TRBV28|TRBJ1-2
ASGRYGYT
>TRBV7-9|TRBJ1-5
ASSLGPGGTSTSNQPQH
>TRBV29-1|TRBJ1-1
SGGQEMNTEAF
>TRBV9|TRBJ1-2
ASSVGGEGNYGYT
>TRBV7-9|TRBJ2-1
ASSSGQGNVRYNEQF
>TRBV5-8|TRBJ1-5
ASSLREGQPQH
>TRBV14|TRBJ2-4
VSSQEAHTNIQY
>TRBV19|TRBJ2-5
ASKREETQY
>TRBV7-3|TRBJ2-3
ASSLTGRSGLAGITDTQY
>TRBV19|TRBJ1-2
ASSGGTAITYGYT
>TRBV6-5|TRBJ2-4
ASSLTGPKNIQY
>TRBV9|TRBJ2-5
ASSVGGDRGAWTQY
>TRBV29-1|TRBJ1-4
SVEAQGISTNEKLF
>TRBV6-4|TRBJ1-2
ASSDSTEGAGYT
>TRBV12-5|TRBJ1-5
ASGLGGSPADQPQH
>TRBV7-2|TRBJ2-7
ASSLIRGLAYEQY
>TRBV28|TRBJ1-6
ASSFEGGEMNSPLH
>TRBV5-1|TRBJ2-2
ASSGSGSSNTGELF
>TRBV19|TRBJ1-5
ASSAQGVSNQPQH
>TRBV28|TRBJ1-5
ASSSPPGTNQPQH
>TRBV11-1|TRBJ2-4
ASSLPRLLLY
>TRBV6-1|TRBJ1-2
ASSAGQATGGYT
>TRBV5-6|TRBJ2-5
ASSSTFGTAQETQY
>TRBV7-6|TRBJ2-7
ASSPDRGFDEQY
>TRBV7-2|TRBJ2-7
ASSPLAALSAEQY
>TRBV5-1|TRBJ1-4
ASSPYLGRLMMELF
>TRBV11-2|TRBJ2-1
ASSFLRDRVSGLYNEQF
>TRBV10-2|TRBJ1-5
ASSQSTGDQPQH
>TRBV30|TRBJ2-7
AWSRGDSYEQY
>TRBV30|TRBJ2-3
AWSLPLSGSLY
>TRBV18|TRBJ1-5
ASSPEERGPGQPQH
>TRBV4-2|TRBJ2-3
ASSQDQATDTQY
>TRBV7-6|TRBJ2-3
ASSPGTSNTQY
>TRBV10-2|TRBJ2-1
ASTRQAGGIRNNEQF
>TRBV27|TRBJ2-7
ASSGGGPAGWY
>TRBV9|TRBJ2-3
ASSVSSGRSTDTQY
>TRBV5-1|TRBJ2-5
ASSFDRGEETQY
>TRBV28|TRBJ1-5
ASSLMGTGGMPQH
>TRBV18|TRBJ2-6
ASSPPSSGANVLT
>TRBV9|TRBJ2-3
ASSVGDRVIDTQY
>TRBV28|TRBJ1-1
ASIAGKGSAF
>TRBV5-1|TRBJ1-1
ASRSGQGLANTEAF